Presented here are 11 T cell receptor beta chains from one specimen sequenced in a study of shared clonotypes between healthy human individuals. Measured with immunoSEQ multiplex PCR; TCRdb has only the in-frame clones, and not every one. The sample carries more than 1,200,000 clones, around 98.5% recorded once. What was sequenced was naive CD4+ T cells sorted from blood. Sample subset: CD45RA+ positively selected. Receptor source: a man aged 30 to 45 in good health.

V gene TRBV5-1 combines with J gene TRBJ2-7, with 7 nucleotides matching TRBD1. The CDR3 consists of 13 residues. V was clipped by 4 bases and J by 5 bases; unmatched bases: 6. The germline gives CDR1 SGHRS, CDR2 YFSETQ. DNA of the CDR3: TGCGCCAGCAGCGTGACAGGGTACGACGAGCAGTACTTC. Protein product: CASSVTGYDEQYF.

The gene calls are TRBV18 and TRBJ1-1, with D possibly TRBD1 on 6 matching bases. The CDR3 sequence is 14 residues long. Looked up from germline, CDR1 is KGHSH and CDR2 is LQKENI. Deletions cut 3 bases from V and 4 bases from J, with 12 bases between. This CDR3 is CASSPGRGGTEAFF. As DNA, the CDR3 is TGTGCCAGCTCACCGGGAAGGGGGGGCACTGAAGCTTTCTTT.

CDR3 amino acids: CASSFTGVTEAFF. CDR3 nucleotide sequence: TGTGCCAGCAGCTTTACAGGGGTCACTGAAGCTTTCTTT. The rearrangement joins TRBV7-9 to TRBJ1-1; TRBD1 aligns across 7 bases. The CDR3 covers 13 residues. The trim removed 3 bases at V and 4 bases at J, leaving 2 bases unmatched. CDR1 is SEHNR and CDR2 is FQNEAQ in the germline V gene (reference sequence).

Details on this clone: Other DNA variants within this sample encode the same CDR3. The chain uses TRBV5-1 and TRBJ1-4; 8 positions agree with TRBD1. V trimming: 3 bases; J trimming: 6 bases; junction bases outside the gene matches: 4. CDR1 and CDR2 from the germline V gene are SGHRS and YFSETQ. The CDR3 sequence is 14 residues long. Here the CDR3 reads CASSSDRGDEKLFF. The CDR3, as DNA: TGCGCCAGCAGCTCCGACAGGGGCGATGAAAAACTGTTTTTT. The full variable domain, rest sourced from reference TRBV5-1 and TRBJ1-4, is KAGVTQTPRYLIKTRGQQVTLSCSPISGHRSVSWYQQTPGQGLQFLFEYFSETQRNKGNFPGRFSGRQFSNSRSEMNVSTLELGDSALYLCASSSDRGDEKLFFGSGTQLSVL.

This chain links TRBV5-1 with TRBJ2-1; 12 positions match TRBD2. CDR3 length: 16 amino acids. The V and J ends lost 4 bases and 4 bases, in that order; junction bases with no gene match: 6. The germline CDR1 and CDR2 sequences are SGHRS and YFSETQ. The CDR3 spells CASSIAGTSGYNEQFF. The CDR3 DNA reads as TGCGCCAGCAGCATAGCCGGGACTAGCGGGTACAATGAGCAGTTCTTC. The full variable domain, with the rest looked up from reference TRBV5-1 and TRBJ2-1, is KAGVTQTPRYLIKTRGQQVTLSCSPISGHRSVSWYQQTPGQGLQFLFEYFSETQRNKGNFPGRFSGRQFSNSRSEMNVSTLELGDSALYLCASSIAGTSGYNEQFFGPGTRLTVL.

The CDR3 region is CASSSRDRNSNQPQHF. The CDR3 DNA reads TGTGCCAGTAGTTCGAGAGACAGAAATAGCAATCAGCCCCAGCATTTT. The V and J genes are TRBV19 and TRBJ1-5; D is perhaps TRBD1 (5 bases). From germline, CDR1 is LNHDA and CDR2 SQIVND (reference sequence). The CDR3 has 16 residues. The V and J ends lost 5 bases and 0 bases respectively, with 14 bases between them.

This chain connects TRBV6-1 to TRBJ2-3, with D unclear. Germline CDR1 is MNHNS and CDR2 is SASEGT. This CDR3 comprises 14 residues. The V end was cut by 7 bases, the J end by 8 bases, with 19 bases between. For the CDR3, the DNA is TGTGCCAGCAAAGGGCAAGAATCACAGACTACGCAGTATTTT. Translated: CASKGQESQTTQYF.

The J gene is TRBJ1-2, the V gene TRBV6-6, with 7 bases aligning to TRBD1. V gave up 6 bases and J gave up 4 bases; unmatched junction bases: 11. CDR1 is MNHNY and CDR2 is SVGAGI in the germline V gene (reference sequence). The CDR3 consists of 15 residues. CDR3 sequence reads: CASRRQGPISYGYTF. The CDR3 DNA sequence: TGTGCCAGCAGACGACAGGGACCCATCTCCTATGGCTACACCTTC.

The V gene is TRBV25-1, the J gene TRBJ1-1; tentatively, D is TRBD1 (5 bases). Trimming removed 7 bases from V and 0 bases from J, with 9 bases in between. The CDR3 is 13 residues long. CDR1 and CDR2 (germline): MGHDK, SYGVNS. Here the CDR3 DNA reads TGTGCCAGCACGACAGAGTTGAACACTGAAGCTTTCTTT. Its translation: CASTTELNTEAFF.

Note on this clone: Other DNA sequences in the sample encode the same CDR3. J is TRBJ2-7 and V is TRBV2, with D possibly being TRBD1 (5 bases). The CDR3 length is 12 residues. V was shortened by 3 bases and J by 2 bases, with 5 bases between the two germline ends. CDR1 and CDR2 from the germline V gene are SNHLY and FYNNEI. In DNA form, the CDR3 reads TGTGCCAGCAGTGAGGGGCCCTACGAGCAGTACTTC. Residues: CASSEGPYEQYF.

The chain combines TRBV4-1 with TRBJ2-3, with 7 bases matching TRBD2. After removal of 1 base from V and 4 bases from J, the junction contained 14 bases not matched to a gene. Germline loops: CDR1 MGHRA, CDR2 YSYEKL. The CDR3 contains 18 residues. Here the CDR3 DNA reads TGCGCCAGCAGCCAAGCGGGGGGACTGGGAGGGCCCGCAGATACGCAGTATTTT. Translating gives CASSQAGGLGGPADTQYF.